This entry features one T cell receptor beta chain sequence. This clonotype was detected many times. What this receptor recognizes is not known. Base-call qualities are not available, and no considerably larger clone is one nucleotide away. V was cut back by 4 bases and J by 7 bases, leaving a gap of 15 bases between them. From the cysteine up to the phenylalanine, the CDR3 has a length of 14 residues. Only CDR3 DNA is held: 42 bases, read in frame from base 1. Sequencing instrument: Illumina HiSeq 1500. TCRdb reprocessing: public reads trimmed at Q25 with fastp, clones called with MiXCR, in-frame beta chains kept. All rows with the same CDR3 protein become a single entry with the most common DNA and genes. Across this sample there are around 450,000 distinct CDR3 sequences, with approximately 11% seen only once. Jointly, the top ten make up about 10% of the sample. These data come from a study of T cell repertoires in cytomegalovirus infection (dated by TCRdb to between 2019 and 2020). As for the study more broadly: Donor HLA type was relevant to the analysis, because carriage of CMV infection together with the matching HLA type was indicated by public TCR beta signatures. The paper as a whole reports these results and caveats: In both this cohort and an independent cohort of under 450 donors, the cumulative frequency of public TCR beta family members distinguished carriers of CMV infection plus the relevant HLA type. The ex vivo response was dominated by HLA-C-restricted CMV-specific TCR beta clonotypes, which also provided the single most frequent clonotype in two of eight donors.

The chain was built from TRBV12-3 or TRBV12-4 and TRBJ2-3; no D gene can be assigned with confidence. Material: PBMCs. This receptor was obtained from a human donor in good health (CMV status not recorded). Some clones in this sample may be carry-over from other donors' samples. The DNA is TGTGCCAGCAGTTCCCTCCCGCAAGAATATACGCAGTATTTT. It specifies CASSSLPQEYTQYF.